This T cell receptor beta chain is from a study of blood T cell repertoires in COVID-19. Study information: Samples came from the United States, Italy and Spain, spanning acute and convalescent COVID-19.

This CDR3 spans 14 amino acids. Germline V gene sequence: CDR1 KGHSH, CDR2 LQKENI. V lost 0 bases and J 3 bases, leaving 8 bases between the germline ends. All enrollees were about 18 to 100 years old and from 20 to 25 US areas. Per the authors' pipeline: By means of reference gene primer amplification, nucleated cell counts were estimated. Produced via immunoSEQ multiplex PCR; TCRdb's table is partial and in-frame only. V and J calls and clone size are copied from that table; D and trimming were computed from the DNA. This sample carries approximately 180,000 clones, roughly 87% of them seen once, and the ten largest clones take around 1.2%.

V and J are TRBV18 and TRBJ2-5, with D tentatively TRBD2 (6 bases). This TCR derives from a human donor with acute COVID-19. The donor label of this sample is uncertain. The sequenced material came from PBMCs or T cells enriched from blood (not recorded which). CDR3 in DNA: TGTGCCAGCTCACCACCCTGGGGGGAAGAGACCCAGTACTTC. This encodes CASSPPWGEETQYF.